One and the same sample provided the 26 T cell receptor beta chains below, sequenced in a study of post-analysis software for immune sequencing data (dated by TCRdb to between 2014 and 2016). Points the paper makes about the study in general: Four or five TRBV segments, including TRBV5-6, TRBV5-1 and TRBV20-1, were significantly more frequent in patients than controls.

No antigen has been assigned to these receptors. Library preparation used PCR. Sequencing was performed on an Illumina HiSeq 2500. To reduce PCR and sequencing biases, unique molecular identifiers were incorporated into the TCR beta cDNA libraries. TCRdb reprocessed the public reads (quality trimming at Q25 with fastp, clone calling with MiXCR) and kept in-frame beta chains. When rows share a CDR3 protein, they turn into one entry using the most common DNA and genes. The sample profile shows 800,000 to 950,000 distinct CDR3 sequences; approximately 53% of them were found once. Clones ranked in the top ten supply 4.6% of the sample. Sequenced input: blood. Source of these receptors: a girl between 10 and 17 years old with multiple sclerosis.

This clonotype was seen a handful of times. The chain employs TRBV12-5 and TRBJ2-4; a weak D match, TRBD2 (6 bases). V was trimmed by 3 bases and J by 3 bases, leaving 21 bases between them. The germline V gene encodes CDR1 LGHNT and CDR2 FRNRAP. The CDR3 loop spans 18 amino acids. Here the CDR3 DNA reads TGTGCTAGTGGTTTCAGCTCCGGGACTGGGTCCTTCAAAAACATTCAGTACTTC. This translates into CASGFSSGTGSFKNIQYF.

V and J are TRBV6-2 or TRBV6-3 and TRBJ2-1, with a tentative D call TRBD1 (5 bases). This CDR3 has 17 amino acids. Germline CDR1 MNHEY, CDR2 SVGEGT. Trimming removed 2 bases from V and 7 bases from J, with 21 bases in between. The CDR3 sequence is CASSYPVLSTSGNEQFF. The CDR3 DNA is TGTGCCAGCAGTTACCCGGTCCTTAGCACCTCAGGGAATGAGCAGTTCTTC.

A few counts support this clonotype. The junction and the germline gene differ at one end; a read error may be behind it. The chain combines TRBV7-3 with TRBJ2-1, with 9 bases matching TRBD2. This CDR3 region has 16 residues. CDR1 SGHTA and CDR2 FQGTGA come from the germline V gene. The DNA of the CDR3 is TGCGCCAGCAGCTTGCTAGCGGGGTCCTCCTACAATGAGCAGTTCTTC. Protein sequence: CASSLLAGSSYNEQFF.

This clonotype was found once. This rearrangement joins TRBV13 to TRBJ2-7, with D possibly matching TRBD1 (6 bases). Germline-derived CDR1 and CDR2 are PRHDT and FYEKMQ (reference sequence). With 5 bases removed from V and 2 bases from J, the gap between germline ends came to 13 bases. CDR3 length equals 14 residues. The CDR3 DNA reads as TGTGCCAGCAGCCCCCGGGACATACCCTACGAGCAGTACTTC. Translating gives CASSPRDIPYEQYF.

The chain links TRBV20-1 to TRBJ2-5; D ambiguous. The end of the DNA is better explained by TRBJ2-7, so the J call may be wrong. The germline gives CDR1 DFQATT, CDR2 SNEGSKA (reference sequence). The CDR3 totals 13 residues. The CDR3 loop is CSALESLGYEQYF. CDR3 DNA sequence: TGCAGTGCCCTTGAATCACTGGGCTACGAGCAGTACTTC.

CDR3 DNA: TGTGCCAGCACCTATCGGGACATTAATCAGCCCCAGCATTTT. Encoded protein: CASTYRDINQPQHF. The chain combines TRBV2 with TRBJ1-5, with a weak D call TRBD1 (6 bases). V was clipped by 7 bases and J by 4 bases, with 14 bases between them. This CDR3 has 14 amino acids. Germline V gives CDR1 SNHLY, CDR2 FYNNEI.

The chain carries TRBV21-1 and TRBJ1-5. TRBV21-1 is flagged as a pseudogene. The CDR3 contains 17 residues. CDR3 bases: TGTGCCAGCAGATACTACACGGGGGGCCAAGCAATCGAGCCCCAGCATTTT. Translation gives CASRYYTGGQAIEPQHF.

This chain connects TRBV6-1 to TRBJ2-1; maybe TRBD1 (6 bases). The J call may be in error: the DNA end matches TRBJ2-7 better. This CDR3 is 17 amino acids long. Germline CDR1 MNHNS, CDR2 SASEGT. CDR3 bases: TGTGCCAGCAGTGAAGCTCTTCGGTACAGGGTGAGCTACGAGCAGTACTTC. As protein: CASSEALRYRVSYEQYF.

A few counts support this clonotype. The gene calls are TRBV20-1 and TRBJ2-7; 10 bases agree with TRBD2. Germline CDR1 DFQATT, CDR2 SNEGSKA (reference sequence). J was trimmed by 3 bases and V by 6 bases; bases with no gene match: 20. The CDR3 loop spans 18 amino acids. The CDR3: CSAVGPSRGLASFYEQYF. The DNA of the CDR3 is TGCAGTGCAGTAGGCCCCTCCCGGGGACTAGCGTCTTTCTACGAGCAGTACTTC.

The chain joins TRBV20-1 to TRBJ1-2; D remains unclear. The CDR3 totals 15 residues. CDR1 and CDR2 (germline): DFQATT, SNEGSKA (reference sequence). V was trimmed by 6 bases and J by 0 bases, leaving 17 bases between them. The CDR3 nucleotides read TGCAGTGCCGGGTCAGATCAGTCGTCTAACTATGGCTACACCTTC. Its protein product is CSAGSDQSSNYGYTF.

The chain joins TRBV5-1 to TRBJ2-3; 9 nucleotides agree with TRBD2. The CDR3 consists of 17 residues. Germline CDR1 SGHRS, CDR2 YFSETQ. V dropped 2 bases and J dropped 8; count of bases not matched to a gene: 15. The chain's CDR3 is CASSFNQIAGATGTQYF. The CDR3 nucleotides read TGCGCCAGCAGCTTCAATCAGATAGCGGGAGCCACGGGTACGCAGTATTTT.

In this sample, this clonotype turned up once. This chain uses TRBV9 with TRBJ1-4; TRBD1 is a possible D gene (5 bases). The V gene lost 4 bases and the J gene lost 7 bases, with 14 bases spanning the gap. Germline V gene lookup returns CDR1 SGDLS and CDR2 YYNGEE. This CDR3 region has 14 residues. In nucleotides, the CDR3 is TGTGCCAGCAGCTCAGGAGGGGTTGGTGAAAAACTGTTTTTT. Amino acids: CASSSGGVGEKLFF.

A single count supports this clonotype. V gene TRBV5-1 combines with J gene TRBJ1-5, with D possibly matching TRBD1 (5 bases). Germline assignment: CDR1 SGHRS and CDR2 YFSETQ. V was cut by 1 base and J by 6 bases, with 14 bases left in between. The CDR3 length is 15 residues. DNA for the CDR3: TGCGCCAGCAGCTTGTATTGGGGGACCGGTCAGCCCCAGCATTTT. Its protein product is CASSLYWGTGQPQHF. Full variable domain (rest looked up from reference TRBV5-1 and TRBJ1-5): KAGVTQTPRYLIKTRGQQVTLSCSPISGHRSVSWYQQTPGQGLQFLFEYFSETQRNKGNFPGRFSGRQFSNSRSEMNVSTLELGDSALYLCASSLYWGTGQPQHFGDGTRLSIL.

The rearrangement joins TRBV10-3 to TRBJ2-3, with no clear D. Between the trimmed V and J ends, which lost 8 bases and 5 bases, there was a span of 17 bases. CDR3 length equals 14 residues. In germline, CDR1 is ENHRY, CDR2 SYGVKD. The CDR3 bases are TGTGCCATCGCCCCCGCCCGTACAGTAGATACGCAGTATTTT. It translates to CAIAPARTVDTQYF.

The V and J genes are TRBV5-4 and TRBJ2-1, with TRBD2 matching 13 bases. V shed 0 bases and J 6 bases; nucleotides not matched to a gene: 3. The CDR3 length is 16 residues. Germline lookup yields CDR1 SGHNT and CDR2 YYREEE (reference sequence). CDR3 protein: CASSLARLAGGNEQFF. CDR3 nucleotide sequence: TGTGCCAGCAGCTTGGCAAGACTAGCGGGGGGCAATGAGCAGTTCTTC.

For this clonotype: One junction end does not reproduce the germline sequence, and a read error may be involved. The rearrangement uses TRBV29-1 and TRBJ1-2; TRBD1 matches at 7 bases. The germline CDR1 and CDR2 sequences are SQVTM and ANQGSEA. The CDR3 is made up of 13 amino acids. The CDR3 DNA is TGCGGCGTTTCCGACAGGGTTTCGTTTGGCTACACCTTC. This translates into CGVSDRVSFGYTF.

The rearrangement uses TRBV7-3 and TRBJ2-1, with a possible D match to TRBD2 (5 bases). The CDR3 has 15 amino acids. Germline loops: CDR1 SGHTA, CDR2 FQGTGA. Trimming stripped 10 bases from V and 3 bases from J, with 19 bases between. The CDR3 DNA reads TGTGCCACCCAGCTTACGGCGGGCGGCTACAATGAGCAGTTCTTC. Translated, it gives CATQLTAGGYNEQFF.

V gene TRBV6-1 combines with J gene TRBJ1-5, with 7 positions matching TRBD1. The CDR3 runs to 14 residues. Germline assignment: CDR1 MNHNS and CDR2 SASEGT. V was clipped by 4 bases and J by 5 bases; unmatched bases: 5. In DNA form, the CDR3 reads TGTGCCAGCAGTGGAGGGGGCGCATATCAGCCCCAGCATTTT. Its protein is CASSGGGAYQPQHF.

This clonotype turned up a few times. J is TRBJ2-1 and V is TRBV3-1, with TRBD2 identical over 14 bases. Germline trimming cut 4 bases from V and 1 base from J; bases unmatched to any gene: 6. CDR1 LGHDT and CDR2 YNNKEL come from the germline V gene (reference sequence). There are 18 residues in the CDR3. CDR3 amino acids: CASSPGTSGSLSYNEQFF. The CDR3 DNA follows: TGTGCCAGCAGCCCGGGGACTAGCGGGAGTTTGTCCTACAATGAGCAGTTCTTC.

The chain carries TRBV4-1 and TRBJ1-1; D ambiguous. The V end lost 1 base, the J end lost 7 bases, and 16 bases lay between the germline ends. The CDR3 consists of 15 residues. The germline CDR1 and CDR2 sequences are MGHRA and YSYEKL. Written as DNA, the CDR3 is TGCGCCAGCAGCCAAGTCCCACTATCGGGTTATGAAGCTTTCTTT. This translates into CASSQVPLSGYEAFF.

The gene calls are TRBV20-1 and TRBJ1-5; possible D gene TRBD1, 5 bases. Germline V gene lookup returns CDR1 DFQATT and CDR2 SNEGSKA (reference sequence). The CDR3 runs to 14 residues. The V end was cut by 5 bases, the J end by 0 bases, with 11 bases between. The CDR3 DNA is TGCAGTGCTGTCGACAGATATAGCAATCAGCCCCAGCATTTT. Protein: CSAVDRYSNQPQHF.

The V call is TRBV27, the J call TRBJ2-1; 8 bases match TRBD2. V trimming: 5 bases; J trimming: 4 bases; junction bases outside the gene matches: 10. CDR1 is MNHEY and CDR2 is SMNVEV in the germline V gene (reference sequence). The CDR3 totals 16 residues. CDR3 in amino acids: CASSPSGRGVYNEQFF. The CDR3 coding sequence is TGTGCCAGCAGTCCCTCCGGGCGGGGGGTATACAATGAGCAGTTCTTC.

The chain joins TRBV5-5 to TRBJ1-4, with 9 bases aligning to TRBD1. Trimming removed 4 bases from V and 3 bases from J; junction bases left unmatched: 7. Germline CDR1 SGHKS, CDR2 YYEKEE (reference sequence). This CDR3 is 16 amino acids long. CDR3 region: CASSPGTGSANEKLFF. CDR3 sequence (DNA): TGTGCCAGCAGCCCCGGGACAGGGTCGGCTAATGAAAAACTGTTTTTT. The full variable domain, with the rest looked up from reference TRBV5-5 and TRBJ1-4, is DAGVTQSPTHLIKTRGQQVTLRCSPISGHKSVSWYQQVLGQGPQFIFQYYEKEERGRGNFPDRFSARQFPNYSSELNVNALLLGDSALYLCASSPGTGSANEKLFFGSGTQLSVL.

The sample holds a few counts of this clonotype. The CDR3 nucleotides are TGTGCCAGCAGCGTAGTGGTGGGCGAGACCCAGTACTTC. Protein: CASSVVVGETQYF. The chain joins TRBV9 to TRBJ2-5; D remains unclear. V was trimmed by 0 bases and J by 5 bases, leaving 8 bases between them. The CDR3 sequence is 13 residues long. Germline values: CDR1 SGDLS, CDR2 YYNGEE.

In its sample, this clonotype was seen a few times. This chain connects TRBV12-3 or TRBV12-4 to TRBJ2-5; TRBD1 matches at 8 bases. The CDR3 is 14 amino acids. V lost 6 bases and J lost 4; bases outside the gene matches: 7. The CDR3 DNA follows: TGTGCCAGCAGCGCAGACAGGGGAAGAGAGACCCAGTACTTC. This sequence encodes CASSADRGRETQYF.

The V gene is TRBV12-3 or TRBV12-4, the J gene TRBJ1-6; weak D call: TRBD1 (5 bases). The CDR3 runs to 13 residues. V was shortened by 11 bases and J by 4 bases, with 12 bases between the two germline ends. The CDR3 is CASRELYNSPLHF. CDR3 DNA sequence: TGTGCCTCCAGGGAGCTTTATAATTCACCCCTCCACTTT.